This TCR beta chain was captured in a study of T cells after yellow fever vaccination. Study conclusions and caveats: Faster peaking, at day 5 versus 15, marked a secondary response that was weaker.

Trimming took 7 bases from V and 12 from J, leaving 16 bases between them. CDR3 length: 10 amino acids. Germline V gene lookup returns CDR1 SQVTM and CDR2 ANQGSEA. TCRdb re-called the 5' RACE reads through MiXCR, storing one row per CDR3 protein. This table holds around 550,000 distinct CDR3 sequences, 15% to 20% found once. This clonotype was recorded a few times. Its antigen is unidentified. The origin of this receptor is a man aged 25 to 40 who received the YFV17D yellow fever vaccine. Sample: PBMCs, taken 15 days after the yellow fever booster vaccination. The chain links TRBV29-1 to TRBJ2-7; either TRBD1 or TRBD2 may supply D (5 bases each). CDR3 DNA: TGCAGCGCCTTAGGGGACGAGTCGTACTTC. This translates into CSALGDESYF.